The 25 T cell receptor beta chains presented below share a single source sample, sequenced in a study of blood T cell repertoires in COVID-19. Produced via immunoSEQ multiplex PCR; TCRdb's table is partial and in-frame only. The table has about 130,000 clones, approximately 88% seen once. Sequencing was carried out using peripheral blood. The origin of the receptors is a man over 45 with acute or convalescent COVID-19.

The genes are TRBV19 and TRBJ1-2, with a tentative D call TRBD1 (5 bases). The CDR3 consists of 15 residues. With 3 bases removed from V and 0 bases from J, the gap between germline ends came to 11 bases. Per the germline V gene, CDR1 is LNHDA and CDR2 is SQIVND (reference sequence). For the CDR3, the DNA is TGTGCCAGTAGTATTTTGCCAGGGCCTAACTATGGCTACACCTTC. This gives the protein CASSILPGPNYGYTF.

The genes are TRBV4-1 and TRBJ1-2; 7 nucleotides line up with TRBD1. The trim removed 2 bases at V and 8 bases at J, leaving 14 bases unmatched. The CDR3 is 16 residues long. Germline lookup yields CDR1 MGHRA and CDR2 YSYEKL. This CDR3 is CASSQPRDSKLSGYTF. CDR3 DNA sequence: TGCGCCAGCAGCCAACCCCGGGACAGTAAGCTCTCGGGCTACACCTTC.

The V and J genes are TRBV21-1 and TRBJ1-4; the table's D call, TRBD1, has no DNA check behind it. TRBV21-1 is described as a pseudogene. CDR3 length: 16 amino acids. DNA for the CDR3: TGTGCCAGCACCCCAGTCCGCCACAGGTTTAATGAAAAACTGTTTTTT. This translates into CASTPVRHRFNEKLFF.

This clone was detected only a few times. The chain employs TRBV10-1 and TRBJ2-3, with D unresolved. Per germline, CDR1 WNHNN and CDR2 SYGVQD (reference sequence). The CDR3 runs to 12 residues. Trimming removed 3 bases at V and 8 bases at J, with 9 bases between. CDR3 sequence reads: CASSDVSGTQYF. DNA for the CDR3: TGCGCCAGCAGTGACGTGTCGGGTACGCAGTATTTT.

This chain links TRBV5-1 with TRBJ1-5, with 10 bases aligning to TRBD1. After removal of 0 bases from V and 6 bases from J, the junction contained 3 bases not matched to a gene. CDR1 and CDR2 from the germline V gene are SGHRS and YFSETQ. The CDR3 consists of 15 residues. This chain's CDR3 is CASSLEGQGFQPQHF. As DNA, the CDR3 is TGCGCCAGCAGCTTGGAGGGACAGGGGTTTCAGCCCCAGCATTTT.

In DNA form, the CDR3 reads TGTGCCAGCAGTGCCCAGTCCGATCAGCCCCAGCATTTT. This gives the protein CASSAQSDQPQHF. This sequence joins TRBV2 and TRBJ1-5, with D unresolved. The CDR3 runs to 13 residues. Trimming took off 4 bases at V and 5 bases at J, with 9 bases between the two ends. The germline CDR1 and CDR2 sequences are SNHLY and FYNNEI.

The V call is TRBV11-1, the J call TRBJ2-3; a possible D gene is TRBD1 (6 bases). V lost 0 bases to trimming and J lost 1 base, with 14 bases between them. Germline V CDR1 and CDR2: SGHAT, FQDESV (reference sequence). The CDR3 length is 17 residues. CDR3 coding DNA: TGTGCCAGCAGCTTAGCCCCGCAGGGGTTTGGCACAGATACGCAGTATTTT. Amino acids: CASSLAPQGFGTDTQYF.

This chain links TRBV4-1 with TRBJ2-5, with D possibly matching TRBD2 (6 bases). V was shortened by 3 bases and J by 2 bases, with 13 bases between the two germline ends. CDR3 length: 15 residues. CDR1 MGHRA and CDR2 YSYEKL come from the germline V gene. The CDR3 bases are TGCGCCAGCAGCCACGCACGACTAGGACAAGAGACCCAGTACTTC. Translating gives CASSHARLGQETQYF.

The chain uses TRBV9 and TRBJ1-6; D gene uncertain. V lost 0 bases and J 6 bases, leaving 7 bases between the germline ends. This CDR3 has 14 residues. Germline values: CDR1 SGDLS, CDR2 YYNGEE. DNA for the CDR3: TGTGCCAGCAGCGTAGACACCATTAATTCACCCCTCCACTTT. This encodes CASSVDTINSPLHF.

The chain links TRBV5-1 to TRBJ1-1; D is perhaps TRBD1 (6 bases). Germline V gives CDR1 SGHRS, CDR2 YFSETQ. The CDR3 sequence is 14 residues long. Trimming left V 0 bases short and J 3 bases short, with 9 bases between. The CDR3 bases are TGCGCCAGCAGCTTGGCGGGGACATACACTGAAGCTTTCTTT. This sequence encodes CASSLAGTYTEAFF. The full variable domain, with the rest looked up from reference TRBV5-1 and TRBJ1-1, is KAGVTQTPRYLIKTRGQQVTLSCSPISGHRSVSWYQQTPGQGLQFLFEYFSETQRNKGNFPGRFSGRQFSNSRSEMNVSTLELGDSALYLCASSLAGTYTEAFFGQGTRLTVV.

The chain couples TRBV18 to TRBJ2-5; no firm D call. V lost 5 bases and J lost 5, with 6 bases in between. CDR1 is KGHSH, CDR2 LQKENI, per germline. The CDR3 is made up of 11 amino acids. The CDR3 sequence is CASSNWETQYF. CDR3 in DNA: TGTGCCAGCTCAAACTGGGAGACCCAGTACTTC.

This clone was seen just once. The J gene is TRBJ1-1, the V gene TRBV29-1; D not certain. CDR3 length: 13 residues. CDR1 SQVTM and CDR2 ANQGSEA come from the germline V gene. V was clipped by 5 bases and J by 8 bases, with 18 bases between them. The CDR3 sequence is CSVQRPASMEAFF. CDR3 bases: TGCAGCGTTCAGCGGCCAGCTTCTATGGAAGCTTTCTTT.

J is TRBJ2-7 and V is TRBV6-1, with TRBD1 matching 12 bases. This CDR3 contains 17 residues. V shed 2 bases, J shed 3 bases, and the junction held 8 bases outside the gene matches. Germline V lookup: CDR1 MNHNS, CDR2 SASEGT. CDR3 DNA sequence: TGTGCCAGCAGTGAACTGGGACAGGGGGCGAGAAGCTACGAGCAGTACTTC. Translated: CASSELGQGARSYEQYF.

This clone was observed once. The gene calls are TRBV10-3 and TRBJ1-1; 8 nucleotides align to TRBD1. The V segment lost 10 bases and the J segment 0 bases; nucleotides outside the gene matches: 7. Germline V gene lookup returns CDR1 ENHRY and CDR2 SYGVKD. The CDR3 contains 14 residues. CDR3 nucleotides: TGTGCCACCAGGGGGCTTCGGGTGAACACTGAAGCTTTCTTT. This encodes CATRGLRVNTEAFF.

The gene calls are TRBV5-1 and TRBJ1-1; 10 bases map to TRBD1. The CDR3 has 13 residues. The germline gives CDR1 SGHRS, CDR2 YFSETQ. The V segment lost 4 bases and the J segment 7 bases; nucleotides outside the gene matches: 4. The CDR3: CASSIDRGLEAFF. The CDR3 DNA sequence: TGCGCCAGCAGCATCGACAGGGGGCTTGAAGCTTTCTTT.

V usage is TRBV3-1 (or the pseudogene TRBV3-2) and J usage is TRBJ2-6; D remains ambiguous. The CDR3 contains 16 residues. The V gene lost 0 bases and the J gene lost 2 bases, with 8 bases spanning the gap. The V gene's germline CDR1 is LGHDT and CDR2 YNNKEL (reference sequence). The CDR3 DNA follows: TGTGCCAGCAGCCAAGATAGCCCAGCTGGGGCCAACGTCCTGACTTTC. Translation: CASSQDSPAGANVLTF.

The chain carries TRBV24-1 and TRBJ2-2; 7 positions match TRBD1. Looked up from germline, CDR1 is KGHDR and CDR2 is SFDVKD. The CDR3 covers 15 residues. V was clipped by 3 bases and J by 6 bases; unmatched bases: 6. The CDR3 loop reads CATSDGGQGAGELFF. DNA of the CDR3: TGTGCCACCAGTGATGGGGGCCAGGGGGCCGGGGAGCTGTTTTTT.

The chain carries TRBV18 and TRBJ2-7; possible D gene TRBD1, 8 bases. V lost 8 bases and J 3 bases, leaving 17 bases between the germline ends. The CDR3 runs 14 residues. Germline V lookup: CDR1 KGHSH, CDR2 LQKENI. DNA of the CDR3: TGTGCCAGCACCGAACAGGGGGGGAGCTACGAGCAGTACTTC. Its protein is CASTEQGGSYEQYF.

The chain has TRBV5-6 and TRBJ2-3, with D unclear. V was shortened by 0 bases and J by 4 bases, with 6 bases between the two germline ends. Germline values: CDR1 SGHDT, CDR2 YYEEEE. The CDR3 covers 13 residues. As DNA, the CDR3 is TGTGCCAGCAGCTTGGCTTTCGCAGATACGCAGTATTTT. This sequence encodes CASSLAFADTQYF.

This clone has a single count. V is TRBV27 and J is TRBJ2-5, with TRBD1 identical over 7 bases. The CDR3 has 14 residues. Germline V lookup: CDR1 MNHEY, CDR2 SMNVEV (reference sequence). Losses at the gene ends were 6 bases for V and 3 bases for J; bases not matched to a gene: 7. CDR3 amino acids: CASSGSGTEETQYF. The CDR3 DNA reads TGTGCCAGCAGCGGATCCGGGACAGAAGAGACCCAGTACTTC.

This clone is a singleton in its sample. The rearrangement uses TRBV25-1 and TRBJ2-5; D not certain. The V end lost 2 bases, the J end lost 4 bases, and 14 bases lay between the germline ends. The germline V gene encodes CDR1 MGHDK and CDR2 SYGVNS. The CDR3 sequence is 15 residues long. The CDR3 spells CASSEEIAPGETQYF. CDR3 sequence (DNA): TGTGCCAGCAGTGAAGAGATTGCCCCAGGAGAGACCCAGTACTTC. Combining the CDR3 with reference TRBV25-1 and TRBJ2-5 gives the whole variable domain EADIYQTPRYLVIGTGKKITLECSQTMGHDKMYWYQQDPGMELHLIHYSYGVNSTEKGDLSSESTVSRIRTEHFPLTLESARPSHTSQYLCASSEEIAPGETQYFGPGTRLLVL.

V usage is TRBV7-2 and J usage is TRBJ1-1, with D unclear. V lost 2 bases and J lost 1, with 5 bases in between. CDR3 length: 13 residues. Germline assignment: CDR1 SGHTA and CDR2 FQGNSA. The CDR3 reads CASSLSGNTEAFF. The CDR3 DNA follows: TGTGCCAGCAGCTTATCAGGGAACACTGAAGCTTTCTTT. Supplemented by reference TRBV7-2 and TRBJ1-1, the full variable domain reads GAGVSQSPSNKVTEKGKDVELRCDPISGHTALYWYRQSLGQGLEFLIYFQGNSAPDKSGLPSDRFSAERTGGSVSTLTIQRTQQEDSAVYLCASSLSGNTEAFFGQGTRLTVV.

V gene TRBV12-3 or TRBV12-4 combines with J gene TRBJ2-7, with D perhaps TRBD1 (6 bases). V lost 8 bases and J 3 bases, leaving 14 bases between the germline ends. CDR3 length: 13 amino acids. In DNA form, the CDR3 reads TGTGCCAGCGGATGGACAGACGACTACGAGCAGTACTTC. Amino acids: CASGWTDDYEQYF.

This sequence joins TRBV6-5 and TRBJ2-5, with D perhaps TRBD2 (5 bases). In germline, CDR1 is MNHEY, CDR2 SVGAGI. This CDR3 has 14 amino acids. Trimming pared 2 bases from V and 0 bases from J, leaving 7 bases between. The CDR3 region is CASSYGADQETQYF. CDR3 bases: TGTGCCAGCAGTTACGGAGCGGACCAAGAGACCCAGTACTTC.

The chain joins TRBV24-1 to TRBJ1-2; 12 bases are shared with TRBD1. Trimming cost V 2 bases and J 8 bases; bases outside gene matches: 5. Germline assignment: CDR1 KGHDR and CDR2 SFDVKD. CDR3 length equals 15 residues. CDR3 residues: CATSDSGQGANGYTF. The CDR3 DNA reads TGTGCCACCAGTGATTCGGGACAGGGGGCGAACGGCTACACCTTC.